Below are 32 T cell receptor beta chains sequenced from a single sample in a study of T cell repertoires in cytomegalovirus infection (dated by TCRdb to the late 2010s). These receptors are not linked to any known antigen. The reads were generated on an Illumina HiSeq 1500. TCRdb itself trimmed the public reads at Q25 with fastp, ran MiXCR and retained productive beta chains. When rows share a CDR3 protein, they turn into one entry using the most common DNA and genes. For this sample the table gives about 570,000 distinct CDR3 sequences, of which roughly 42% were detected only once. The ten largest clones capture around 50% of the sample. The treatment or condition label on this specimen signifies: in vitro stimulation with specific CMV peptide epitopes to enrich CMV-specific T cells. Sequencing was performed on cultured PBMCs, taken from culture after CMV antigen stimulation. These receptors were taken from a human donor in good health (CMV status not recorded). Some clones in this sample may be carry-over from other donors' samples.

This chain links TRBV12-3 or TRBV12-4 with TRBJ2-7, with 10 bases identical to TRBD1. V was clipped by 7 bases and J by 2 bases; unmatched bases: 5. CDR3 length: 14 residues. The CDR3 DNA sequence: TGTGCCAGCACCCCCGGGACAGGGGCCTACGAGCAGTACTTC. It is translated as CASTPGTGAYEQYF.

The DNA of the CDR3 is TGTGCCAGCACCAGGCACATGGCGAACACTGAAGCTTTCTTT. This sequence encodes CASTRHMANTEAFF. This sequence joins TRBV11-2 and TRBJ1-1; D not certain. Germline lookup yields CDR1 SGHAT and CDR2 FQNNGV. CDR3 size: 14 residues. Trimming pared 7 bases from V and 1 base from J, leaving 13 bases between.

CDR3 amino acids: CASSDRGGADYGYTF. The CDR3 DNA reads TGTGCCAGTAGTGACCGGGGGGGAGCGGACTATGGCTACACCTTC. This chain uses TRBV19 with TRBJ1-2; D may be TRBD1 (5 bases). Trimming took 5 bases from V and 3 from J, leaving 16 bases between them. The CDR3 spans 15 residues. Germline V gene data show CDR1 as LNHDA and CDR2 as SQIVND (reference sequence).

A few counts support this clonotype. The rearrangement links TRBV7-6 to TRBJ1-3; 7 nucleotides align to TRBD1. Germline CDR1 is SGHVS and CDR2 is FNYEAQ. Trimming cost V 5 bases and J 0 bases; bases outside gene matches: 4. This CDR3 contains 15 residues. CDR3 sequence: CASSGGGISGNTIYF. For the CDR3, the DNA is TGTGCCAGCAGCGGAGGGGGCATCTCTGGAAACACCATATATTTT.

The J gene is TRBJ2-5, the V gene TRBV5-4; no firm D call. The V end was cut by 0 bases, the J end by 6 bases, with 15 bases between. The germline V gene has CDR1 SGHNT and CDR2 YYREEE (reference sequence). The CDR3 extends over 15 amino acids. CDR3 in DNA: TGTGCCAGCAGCTTGGACGGAAACCCCAGACAGACCCAGTACTTC. Translated, it gives CASSLDGNPRQTQYF.

This chain links TRBV5-1 with TRBJ2-1; D may correspond to TRBD1 or TRBD2 (6 bases each). The germline V and J ends were trimmed by 4 bases and 3 bases, with 17 bases remaining between them. This CDR3 spans 16 amino acids. Germline assignment: CDR1 SGHRS and CDR2 YFSETQ. CDR3 coding DNA: TGCGCCAGCAGCGACCTGACTAGGGGGGTCTACAATGAGCAGTTCTTC. Its protein product is CASSDLTRGVYNEQFF. Supplemented by reference TRBV5-1 and TRBJ2-1, the full variable domain reads KAGVTQTPRYLIKTRGQQVTLSCSPISGHRSVSWYQQTPGQGLQFLFEYFSETQRNKGNFPGRFSGRQFSNSRSEMNVSTLELGDSALYLCASSDLTRGVYNEQFFGPGTRLTVL.

On this clonotype: No conserved phenylalanine or tryptophan is present at the end of the CDR3, so a read error is the likely explanation. This chain links TRBV2 with TRBJ1-1; tentatively, D is TRBD1 (5 bases). The CDR3 contains 14 residues. CDR1 and CDR2 from the germline V gene are SNHLY and FYNNEI. Trimming stripped 5 bases from V and 4 bases from J, with 14 bases between. CDR3 nucleotide sequence: TGTGCCAGCAGTCGCACTAAGGGGAGCACTGAAGCTTTCATT. Amino acid sequence: CASSRTKGSTEAFI.

The V gene is TRBV7-2, the J gene TRBJ2-3; 10 bases line up with TRBD2. V lost 0 bases, J lost 7 bases, and 4 bases stayed unmatched. In germline, CDR1 is SGHTA, CDR2 FQGNSA. The CDR3 runs 15 residues. Written as DNA, the CDR3 is TGTGCCAGCAGCTTAGCACTAGCGGGGCAGCATACGCAGTATTTT. It translates to CASSLALAGQHTQYF.

This clonotype was seen a few times. This chain uses TRBV7-8 with TRBJ2-3, with a weak D call TRBD2 (5 bases). The V and J ends lost 2 bases and 1 base respectively, with 10 bases between them. From germline, CDR1 is SGHVS and CDR2 FQNEAQ. This CDR3 region has 15 residues. This chain's CDR3 is CASSLTRVGTDTQYF. DNA for the CDR3: TGTGCCAGCAGCTTAACTAGGGTAGGCACAGATACGCAGTATTTT.

The V call is TRBV19, the J call TRBJ1-3; 9 positions match TRBD1. Unmatched junction bases numbered 1, after V lost 6 bases and J lost 1 base. Germline V CDR1 and CDR2: LNHDA, SQIVND (reference sequence). The CDR3 consists of 14 residues. In nucleotides, the CDR3 is TGTGCCAGTAGGGGGACAGGGTCTGGAAACACCATATATTTT. Amino acids: CASRGTGSGNTIYF.

This clonotype was found many times. A read error may produce the germline difference seen at one junction end. The gene calls are TRBV7-9 and TRBJ1-1, with D maybe TRBD1 (5 bases). The CDR3 has 13 residues. Germline values: CDR1 SEHNR, CDR2 FQNEAQ (reference sequence). The CDR3 is CASSLGGPRFGAF. CDR3 coding DNA: TGTGCCAGCAGCTTAGGGGGCCCAAGGTTCGGCGCGTTT.

The V gene is TRBV4-1, the J gene TRBJ1-4; TRBD1 matches 7 bases. The CDR3 extends over 15 amino acids. CDR1 and CDR2 (germline): MGHRA, YSYEKL. V shed 0 bases, J shed 8 bases, and the junction held 6 bases outside the gene matches. In DNA form, the CDR3 reads TGCGCCAGCAGCCAAGATGAACAACAGGGGGAAAAACTGTTTTTT. Translating it yields CASSQDEQQGEKLFF.

V gene TRBV4-1 combines with J gene TRBJ1-6; 10 nucleotides agree with TRBD1. Looked up from germline, CDR1 is MGHRA and CDR2 is YSYEKL. The CDR3 extends over 18 amino acids. J was trimmed by 5 bases and V by 3 bases; bases with no gene match: 10. The CDR3 reads CASSHPPGQGNHNSPLHF. DNA of the CDR3: TGCGCCAGCAGCCACCCTCCGGGACAGGGGAACCATAATTCACCCCTCCACTTT.

V gene TRBV4-1 combines with J gene TRBJ1-1; no firm D call. The germline V gene has CDR1 MGHRA and CDR2 YSYEKL. V was pared by 2 bases and J by 1 base, with 8 bases between. This CDR3 region has 14 residues. The CDR3 region has the DNA TGCGCCAGCAGCCAAACCCCAGGGAACACTGAAGCTTTCTTT. This translates into CASSQTPGNTEAFF.

V is TRBV19 and J is TRBJ2-5; TRBD2 is a possible D gene (6 bases). Looked up from germline, CDR1 is LNHDA and CDR2 is SQIVND (reference sequence). This CDR3 contains 15 residues. V lost 4 bases and J lost 0, with 12 bases in between. The DNA for the CDR3 is TGTGCCAGTAGTAGCTCGACTAGAAACCAAGAGACCCAGTACTTC. The encoded protein is CASSSSTRNQETQYF.

This chain links TRBV2 with TRBJ1-2; unclear D gene. Germline CDR1 and CDR2: SNHLY and FYNNEI. This CDR3 has 16 residues. V was pared by 7 bases and J by 3 bases, with 21 bases between. CDR3 nucleotide sequence: TGTGCCAGCATGGGCAGTCTGAGAGGTTTTGACTATGGCTACACCTTC. This gives the protein CASMGSLRGFDYGYTF.

The chain links TRBV12-5 to TRBJ2-1; D unclear. The germline gives CDR1 LGHNT, CDR2 FRNRAP. This CDR3 has 11 residues. Trimming stripped 0 bases from V and 9 bases from J, with 3 bases between. CDR3 in amino acids: CASGLVREQFF. The CDR3 nucleotides read TGTGCTAGTGGTTTGGTACGTGAGCAGTTCTTC.

The chain is built from TRBV7-2 and TRBJ2-1; D is ambiguous. The CDR3 totals 14 residues. From germline, CDR1 is SGHTA and CDR2 FQGNSA. Trimming pared 5 bases from V and 9 bases from J, leaving 17 bases between. In nucleotides, the CDR3 is TGTGCCAGCAGCGTCCCCCCCCCTGGCGGTGAGCAGTTCTTC. Translating gives CASSVPPPGGEQFF.

This clonotype was counted only a few times. This sequence joins TRBV12-3 or TRBV12-4 and TRBJ1-6, with 8 bases identical to TRBD1. J lost 7 bases, V lost 3 bases, and 2 bases had no gene match. The length of the CDR3 is 14 residues. This CDR3 is CASSLNRGNSPLHF. In DNA, the CDR3 is TGTGCCAGCAGTTTGAACAGGGGGAATTCACCCCTCCACTTT.

The V gene is TRBV7-4, the J gene TRBJ2-7; 8 nucleotides line up with TRBD2. The CDR3 extends over 15 amino acids. V shed 4 bases, J shed 0 bases, and the junction held 5 bases outside the gene matches. The germline gives CDR1 SGHVT, CDR2 SQSDAQ. CDR3 amino acids: CASSSSGPSSYEQYF. In DNA, the CDR3 is TGTGCCAGCAGCTCTAGCGGGCCTAGCTCCTACGAGCAGTACTTC.

This clonotype was recorded a few times. The chain recombines TRBV27 with TRBJ2-7; possible D gene TRBD2, 6 bases. V was cut by 5 bases and J by 3 bases, with 17 bases left in between. The CDR3 contains 15 residues. In germline, CDR1 is MNHEY, CDR2 SMNVEV (reference sequence). The CDR3 region has the DNA TGTGCCAGCAGTGATAGCCTTGGAGGGCTCTACGAGCAGTACTTC. Translating gives CASSDSLGGLYEQYF.

The V call is TRBV12-3 or TRBV12-4, the J call TRBJ2-5; D uncertain. The V end lost 3 bases, the J end lost 5 bases, and 16 bases lay between the germline ends. CDR3 length equals 15 residues. The CDR3: CASSFVLNPPETQYF. Here the CDR3 DNA reads TGTGCCAGCAGTTTCGTCCTCAACCCCCCGGAGACCCAGTACTTC.

CDR3 DNA sequence: TGTGCCAGTTCCACACCCCAGGGGATGTGGGCCAAAAACATTCAGTACTTC. It translates to CASSTPQGMWAKNIQYF. V and J are TRBV19 and TRBJ2-4; D possibly corresponds to TRBD1 (6 bases). The V end was cut by 8 bases, the J end by 1 base, with 21 bases between. The germline CDR1 and CDR2 sequences are LNHDA and SQIVND (reference sequence). The length of the CDR3 is 17 residues.

A few counts support this clonotype. CDR3 in amino acids: CASSMTSWDETQYF. The CDR3 region has the DNA TGTGCCAGCAGCATGACTAGCTGGGACGAGACCCAGTACTTC. The V and J genes are TRBV7-2 and TRBJ2-5; the match to TRBD2 covers 7 bases. The V gene end was trimmed by 5 bases and the J gene end by 5 bases; junction bases not matched to a gene: 8. The CDR3 covers 14 residues. Germline V gives CDR1 SGHTA, CDR2 FQGNSA.

This chain links TRBV11-2 with TRBJ1-2; the match to TRBD1 covers 8 bases. CDR3 length: 14 amino acids. V trimming: 3 bases; J trimming: 2 bases; junction bases outside the gene matches: 2. Per germline, CDR1 SGHAT and CDR2 FQNNGV. CDR3 residues: CASSFWTGNYGYTF. The CDR3 coding sequence is TGTGCCAGCAGCTTCTGGACAGGGAACTATGGCTACACCTTC.

This clonotype has more than one count but fewer than ten. CDR3 region: CASSQERGLTDTQYF. Here the CDR3 DNA reads TGCGCCAGCAGCCAAGAAAGGGGCCTCACAGATACGCAGTATTTT. The rearrangement uses TRBV4-3 and TRBJ2-3, with a weak D call TRBD1 (5 bases). The germline V gene encodes CDR1 LGHNA and CDR2 YSLEER. The CDR3 has 15 residues. Trimming stripped 0 bases from V and 2 bases from J, with 9 bases between.

The V gene is TRBV29-1, the J gene TRBJ2-3, with 8 bases identical to TRBD2. J gave up 2 bases and V 4 bases, and 2 bases lay outside the gene matches. The CDR3 length is 13 residues. From germline, CDR1 is SQVTM and CDR2 ANQGSEA. CDR3 sequence: CSVGRGATDTQYF. DNA for the CDR3: TGCAGCGTTGGGCGGGGGGCCACAGATACGCAGTATTTT.

The rearrangement uses TRBV12-3 or TRBV12-4 and TRBJ1-1; a weak D match, TRBD1 (5 bases). The CDR3 loop spans 14 amino acids. Trimming took off 1 base at V and 3 bases at J, with 9 bases between the two ends. The chain's CDR3 is CASSLGVGDTEAFF. DNA for the CDR3: TGTGCCAGCAGTTTAGGGGTAGGGGACACTGAAGCTTTCTTT.

This clonotype was detected a few times. The chain recombines TRBV28 with TRBJ1-5; a weak D match, TRBD1 (6 bases). Germline V lookup: CDR1 MDHEN, CDR2 SYDVKM. Trimming took off 8 bases at V and 0 bases at J, with 20 bases between the two ends. This CDR3 is built from 17 residues. In DNA, the CDR3 is TGTGCCAGCGAAAGTACCGGGACACTTTATAGCAATCAGCCCCAGCATTTT. It translates to CASESTGTLYSNQPQHF.

This clonotype was seen a few times. This chain joins TRBV10-3 and TRBJ2-7, with 9 bases lining up with TRBD1. Germline assignment: CDR1 ENHRY and CDR2 SYGVKD. The V segment lost 10 bases and the J segment 1 base; nucleotides outside the gene matches: 8. The CDR3 extends over 14 amino acids. The CDR3 reads CATRDGTGSYEQYF. The CDR3 nucleotides read TGTGCCACGAGAGATGGGACAGGGTCCTACGAGCAGTACTTC.

The chain employs TRBV6-5 and TRBJ2-3, with unresolved D. The CDR3 is 13 residues long. The V gene lost 4 bases and the J gene lost 5 bases, with 10 bases spanning the gap. Germline lookup yields CDR1 MNHEY and CDR2 SVGAGI. CDR3 nucleotides: TGTGCCAGCAGTTCAGAACCCCGAGATACGCAGTATTTT. Translating gives CASSSEPRDTQYF.

The chain has TRBV5-6 and TRBJ2-1; unclear D gene. Germline V gene data show CDR1 as SGHDT and CDR2 as YYEEEE. The germline V and J ends were trimmed by 9 bases and 3 bases, with 13 bases remaining between them. The length of the CDR3 is 13 residues. The CDR3 nucleotides are TGTGCCACGACTTCGAGCCTCTACAATGAGCAGTTCTTC. This sequence encodes CATTSSLYNEQFF.